These T cell receptor beta chains were read from a single sample in a study of radiotherapy plus CTLA-4 blockade in lung cancer. Assay used: immunoSEQ multiplex PCR; TCRdb lists only in-frame clones, some missing. Among approximately 77,000 clones listed, about 84% were seen once. Sequenced material: peripheral blood, taken from a patient treated with radiotherapy plus ipilimumab. Every receptor here comes from a human donor with non-small cell lung cancer who had stable disease on radiotherapy plus ipilimumab. The CDR3 runs from the conserved cysteine through the conserved F or W. The order of the fields is V gene, D gene, clone size, J gene, CDR3 protein, CDR3 DNA. A D gene is named only where the DNA matches it firmly. Clone size is stated in some rows and not others, as once, few, many or a class when expanded.

V: TRBV7-9; D: TRBD1; size: NA; J: TRBJ2-7; CDR3: CASSLDSTGVRYEQYF; DNA: TGTGCCAGCAGCTTAGATAGTACAGGGGTTCGCTACGAGCAGTACTTC
V: TRBV2; D: NA; size: NA; J: TRBJ2-5; CDR3: CASSAPGLGGETQYF; DNA: TGTGCCAGCAGCGCTCCTGGGTTGGGGGGAGAGACCCAGTACTTC
V: TRBV10-3; D: NA; size: NA; J: TRBJ2-5; CDR3: CALLKGGPETQYF; DNA: TGTGCCCTACTCAAAGGGGGGCCGGAGACCCAGTACTTC
V: TRBV4-1; D: NA; size: NA; J: TRBJ1-2; CDR3: CASSQDGVNYGYTF; DNA: TGCGCCAGCAGCCAAGACGGGGTGAACTATGGCTACACCTTC
V: TRBV6-5; D: NA; size: NA; J: TRBJ2-2; CDR3: CASSYFPGKNTGELFF; DNA: TGTGCCAGCAGTTACTTTCCAGGGAAGAACACCGGGGAGCTGTTTTTT
V: TRBV7-8; D: NA; size: NA; J: TRBJ1-1; CDR3: CASSKPGHDMNTEAFF; DNA: TGTGCCAGCAGCAAGCCGGGTCACGACATGAACACTGAAGCTTTCTTT
V: TRBV7-9; D: TRBD1; size: NA; J: TRBJ1-2; CDR3: CASSSGTGNGGYTF; DNA: TGTGCCAGCAGCTCCGGGACAGGGAACGGTGGCTACACCTTC
V: TRBV5-1; D: TRBD1; size: few; J: TRBJ2-7; CDR3: CASSPGGLGQGAGEQYF; DNA: TGCGCCAGCAGCCCGGGGGGATTAGGACAGGGGGCCGGCGAGCAGTACTTC
V: TRBV10-2; D: TRBD1; size: NA; J: TRBJ1-5; CDR3: CATKDRGNQPQHF; DNA: TGCGCCACTAAAGACAGGGGTAATCAGCCCCAGCATTTT
V: TRBV18; D: TRBD2; size: NA; J: TRBJ2-1; CDR3: CASSPAEAGGYEQFF; DNA: TGTGCCAGCTCACCGGCGGAAGCGGGGGGTTATGAGCAGTTCTTC
V: TRBV21-1; D: NA; size: few; J: TRBJ1-1; CDR3: CASSKRGTEAFF; DNA: TGTGCCAGCAGCAAACGGGGCACTGAAGCTTTCTTT
V: TRBV9; D: TRBD2; size: once; J: TRBJ2-1; CDR3: CASSGSGGAGSYNEQFF; DNA: TGTGCCAGCAGCGGTAGCGGGGGGGCCGGGTCCTACAATGAGCAGTTCTTC
V: TRBV28; D: NA; size: NA; J: TRBJ2-7; CDR3: CASTGYHEQYF; DNA: TGTGCCAGCACAGGGTACCACGAGCAGTACTTC
V: TRBV28; D: NA; size: NA; J: TRBJ1-4; CDR3: CASSGLQGQGQGEDEKLFF; DNA: TGTGCCAGCAGTGGCCTCCAGGGGCAGGGGCAGGGAGAGGATGAAAAACTGTTTTTT
V: TRBV2; D: NA; size: NA; J: TRBJ2-7; CDR3: CASSETTVTYEQYF; DNA: TGTGCCAGCAGCGAGACAACAGTAACCTACGAGCAGTACTTC
V: TRBV5-1; D: NA; size: NA; J: TRBJ2-3; CDR3: CASSLQSSSTDTQYF; DNA: TGCGCCAGCAGCTTGCAGAGTTCTAGCACAGATACGCAGTATTTT
V: TRBV7-3; D: NA; size: NA; J: TRBJ2-3; CDR3: CASSITDTQYF; DNA: TGTGCCAGCAGCATCACAGATACGCAGTATTTT
V: TRBV6-4; D: TRBD1; size: NA; J: TRBJ1-1; CDR3: CASSVRNRGNTEAFF; DNA: TGTGCCAGCAGTGTCAGGAACAGGGGAAACACTGAAGCTTTCTTT
V: TRBV6-6; D: TRBD1; size: NA; J: TRBJ2-1; CDR3: CASSYIGGTAYNEQFF; DNA: TGTGCCAGCAGTTACATTGGTGGGACAGCCTACAATGAGCAGTTCTTC
V: TRBV19; D: NA; size: NA; J: TRBJ2-3; CDR3: CASSIAAGRTDTQYF; DNA: TGTGCCAGTAGTATAGCCGCAGGCCGCACAGATACGCAGTATTTT
V: TRBV28; D: NA; size: NA; J: TRBJ2-6; CDR3: CASSLLGLGANVLTF; DNA: TGTGCCAGCAGTTTATTGGGGTTAGGGGCCAACGTCCTGACTTTC
V: TRBV7-8; D: TRBD2; size: NA; J: TRBJ2-5; CDR3: CASSLVTGRVETQYF; DNA: TGTGCCAGCAGCCTAGTGACCGGGAGGGTTGAGACCCAGTACTTC
V: TRBV2; D: TRBD2; size: NA; J: TRBJ2-7; CDR3: CASSENPAGLAGVEYF; DNA: TGTGCCAGCAGTGAAAACCCCGCGGGACTAGCGGGGGTAGAGTACTTC
V: TRBV9; D: NA; size: NA; J: TRBJ2-2; CDR3: CASSLTTAGTGELFF; DNA: TGTGCCAGCAGCCTCACGACTGCGGGCACCGGGGAGCTGTTTTTT
V: TRBV5-1; D: NA; size: NA; J: TRBJ2-3; CDR3: CASSWTPRDTQYF; DNA: TGCGCCAGCAGCTGGACTCCACGGGATACGCAGTATTTT
V: TRBV6-5; D: NA; size: NA; J: TRBJ2-7; CDR3: CASSPLDEQYF; DNA: TGTGCCAGCAGTCCCCTGGATGAGCAGTACTTC
V: TRBV28; D: TRBD1; size: once; J: TRBJ1-2; CDR3: CASSFAGTGALYGYTF; DNA: TGTGCCAGCAGTTTCGCCGGGACAGGGGCCCTCTATGGCTACACCTTC
V: TRBV6-1; D: NA; size: NA; J: TRBJ1-1; CDR3: CASTEDSGAYTEAFF; DNA: TGTGCCAGCACCGAAGATTCCGGGGCATACACTGAAGCTTTCTTT
V: TRBV4-1; D: TRBD1; size: NA; J: TRBJ1-4; CDR3: CASSQWGPGQGDEKLFF; DNA: TGCGCCAGCAGCCAATGGGGACCGGGACAGGGGGATGAAAAACTGTTTTTT
V: TRBV2; D: NA; size: NA; J: TRBJ1-5; CDR3: CASKVEAGVQPQHF; DNA: TGTGCCAGCAAAGTTGAGGCAGGGGTCCAGCCCCAGCATTTT
V: TRBV18; D: NA; size: NA; J: TRBJ2-7; CDR3: CASSPKGGSYEQYF; DNA: TGTGCCAGCTCACCGAAGGGGGGTTCCTACGAGCAGTACTTC
V: TRBV19; D: NA; size: few; J: TRBJ1-3; CDR3: CASTGTGRGNTIYF; DNA: TGTGCCAGCACCGGGACGGGAAGAGGAAACACCATATATTTT
V: TRBV29-1; D: NA; size: NA; J: TRBJ2-1; CDR3: CSVERGRWIQSSYNEQFF; DNA: TGCAGCGTTGAAAGGGGACGATGGATCCAGAGCTCCTACAATGAGCAGTTCTTC
V: TRBV30; D: TRBD1; size: NA; J: TRBJ1-5; CDR3: CAWSPGQGNQPQHF; DNA: TGTGCCTGGAGTCCAGGACAGGGCAATCAGCCCCAGCATTTT
V: TRBV9; D: NA; size: NA; J: TRBJ2-7; CDR3: CASSVGVSSYEQYF; DNA: TGTGCCAGCAGCGTAGGAGTGAGCTCCTACGAGCAGTACTTC
V: TRBV18; D: NA; size: NA; J: TRBJ2-2; CDR3: CASSPGGSTGELFF; DNA: TGTGCCAGCTCACCAGGGGGCAGCACCGGGGAGCTGTTTTTT
V: TRBV5-5; D: NA; size: NA; J: TRBJ1-4; CDR3: CASSRLTVNEKLFF; DNA: TGTGCCAGCAGCCGCCTCACAGTAAATGAAAAACTGTTTTTT
V: TRBV6-1; D: NA; size: NA; J: TRBJ1-4; CDR3: CASSGGVTTNEKLFF; DNA: TGTGCCAGCAGTGGGGGTGTGACAACTAATGAAAAACTGTTTTTT
V: TRBV7-9; D: TRBD2; size: NA; J: TRBJ2-1; CDR3: CASSLGLAGGGDEQFF; DNA: TGTGCCAGCAGCCTGGGACTAGCGGGAGGCGGGGATGAGCAGTTCTTC
V: TRBV5-1; D: NA; size: NA; J: TRBJ1-2; CDR3: CASSLEGGEWYGYTF; DNA: TGCGCCAGCAGCTTGGAGGGAGGGGAGTGGTATGGCTACACCTTC
V: TRBV29-1; D: TRBD2; size: NA; J: TRBJ2-2; CDR3: CSVVLARAGELFF; DNA: TGCAGCGTTGTACTAGCGCGAGCCGGGGAGCTGTTTTTT
V: TRBV7-2; D: NA; size: NA; J: TRBJ2-5; CDR3: CASSQGRGQETQYF; DNA: TGTGCCAGCAGCCAAGGACGGGGGCAAGAGACCCAGTACTTC
V: TRBV13; D: NA; size: NA; J: TRBJ1-1; CDR3: CASSLRSFQAFF; DNA: TGTGCCAGCAGCTTGAGGTCCTTCCAAGCTTTCTTT
V: TRBV19; D: NA; size: NA; J: TRBJ1-1; CDR3: CASSIDWTVGAFF; DNA: TGTGCCAGTAGTATAGACTGGACAGTAGGAGCTTTCTTT
V: TRBV30; D: TRBD1; size: once; J: TRBJ2-3; CDR3: CAWRAGTGDTDTQYF; DNA: TGTGCCTGGAGAGCCGGTACAGGGGACACAGATACGCAGTATTTT
V: TRBV19; D: TRBD2; size: NA; J: TRBJ2-7; CDR3: CASSMTLAGSYEQYF; DNA: TGTGCCAGTAGCATGACACTAGCGGGCTCCTACGAGCAGTACTTC
V: TRBV7-2; D: NA; size: NA; J: TRBJ2-5; CDR3: CASSLGAGTQYF; DNA: TGTGCCAGCAGCTTAGGCGCTGGGACCCAGTACTTC
V: TRBV7-3; D: NA; size: NA; J: TRBJ2-3; CDR3: CASSPGRGTDTQYF; DNA: TGTGCCAGCAGTCCTGGGCGGGGCACAGATACGCAGTATTTT
V: TRBV6-1; D: NA; size: NA; J: TRBJ2-5; CDR3: CASSESGETQYF; DNA: TGTGCCAGCAGTGAATCAGGGGAGACCCAGTACTTC
V: TRBV15; D: TRBD2; size: NA; J: TRBJ2-3; CDR3: CATSGTSREDGVAGQGHTQYF; DNA: TGTGCCACCAGCGGAACCAGCAGAGAGGATGGGGTAGCGGGCCAGGGCCATACGCAGTATTTT
V: TRBV6-6; D: NA; size: NA; J: TRBJ1-5; CDR3: CASSSETWTAGLPQHF; DNA: TGTGCCAGCAGTTCCGAAACCTGGACCGCTGGGTTGCCCCAGCATTTT
V: TRBV27; D: NA; size: NA; J: TRBJ1-2; CDR3: CASSKGGGISNYGYTF; DNA: TGTGCCAGCAGTAAAGGGGGGGGTATTTCGAACTATGGCTACACCTTC
V: TRBV23-1; D: TRBD1; size: NA; J: TRBJ1-6; CDR3: CASSQSGTGSARGPLHF; DNA: TGCGCCAGCAGTCAATCAGGGACAGGGAGTGCACGGGGACCCCTCCACTTT
V: TRBV9; D: TRBD2; size: NA; J: TRBJ2-3; CDR3: CASSVKASGRFGTDTQYF; DNA: TGTGCCAGCAGCGTAAAAGCTAGCGGGAGATTTGGGACAGATACGCAGTATTTT
V: TRBV28; D: NA; size: NA; J: TRBJ2-7; CDR3: CASSRPWFGDLYEQYF; DNA: TGTGCCAGCAGTAGGCCGTGGTTTGGGGACCTCTACGAGCAGTACTTC
V: TRBV6-4; D: TRBD2; size: NA; J: TRBJ2-1; CDR3: CASSDLAGPYNEQFF; DNA: TGTGCCAGCAGTGATCTAGCGGGGCCCTACAATGAGCAGTTCTTC
V: TRBV30; D: TRBD2; size: NA; J: TRBJ2-7; CDR3: CAWGAGVGEQYF; DNA: TGTGCCTGGGGTGCGGGAGTCGGGGAGCAGTACTTC